Listed below are T cell receptor beta chains from one sample, sequenced in a study of cytomegalovirus exposure and HLA in healthy donors. Clones were sequenced by immunoSEQ multiplex PCR, and TCRdb holds only the in-frame ones, with some missing. In total, the table holds around 76,000 clones. Sequencing used PBMCs. These receptors came from a woman aged 55-69 years in good health and CMV-seronegative. The CDR3 runs from the conserved cysteine through the conserved F or W. Each record gives: CDR3 protein, CDR3 DNA, D gene, CDR3 length, V gene, J gene. A D gene is named only where the DNA matches it firmly.

CASSLPDTRIRRLRTSVSYEQYF	TGTGCCAGCAGTTTACCCGACACCCGGATAAGGCGACTTAGGACTAGCGTCTCCTACGAGCAGTACTTC	TRBD2	23	TRBV27	TRBJ2-7
CASSQDFGNKETQYF	TGCGCCAGCAGCCAAGATTTCGGGAATAAAGAGACCCAGTACTTC	.	15	TRBV4-3	TRBJ2-5
CASSLEVGGLTSYEQYF	TGTGCCAGCAGCTTAGAAGTCGGGGGGTTAACCTCCTACGAGCAGTACTTC	TRBD2	17	TRBV7-2	TRBJ2-7
CASSRPVGGSYEQYF	TGTGCCAGCAGCCGGCCCGTAGGGGGCTCCTACGAGCAGTACTTC	.	15	TRBV7-2	TRBJ2-7
CASSPAQGLGEQYF	TGCGCCAGCAGCCCGGCACAAGGACTCGGGGAGCAGTACTTC	.	14	TRBV5-1	TRBJ2-5
CASKLGAGGTGFF	TGTGCCAGCAAGTTGGGAGCGGGAGGTACCGGGTTCTTC	TRBD2	13	TRBV2	TRBJ2-1
CASSEGTVNPRGGYTF	TGTGCCAGCAGTGAAGGTACGGTCAACCCTCGAGGTGGCTACACCTTC	.	16	TRBV6-1	TRBJ1-2
CASSNLRDRGHGALEAEAFF	TGTGCCAGCAGCAACCTCCGGGACAGGGGGCACGGGGCGCTAGAGGCTGAAGCTTTCTTT	.	20	TRBV21-1	TRBJ1-1
CASKGVEQYF	TGTGCCAGCAAGGGGGTCGAGCAGTACTTC	.	10	TRBV18	TRBJ2-7
CSVVGQRSGEQFF	TGCAGCGTTGTGGGACAGCGATCGGGGGAGCAGTTCTTC	TRBD1	13	TRBV29-1	TRBJ2-1
CASSQALGNPINEQFF	TGCGCCAGCAGCCAAGCCCTAGGAAACCCCATCAATGAGCAGTTCTTC	.	16	TRBV4-1	TRBJ2-1
CASSISGRTFYEQYF	TGTGCCAGTAGTATAAGCGGACGGACGTTCTACGAGCAGTACTTC	.	15	TRBV19	TRBJ2-7
CASSLVSGLDTQYF	TGTGCCAGCAGCTTAGTAAGCGGATTGGATACGCAGTATTTT	.	14	TRBV7-6	TRBJ2-3
CASSVGTGVLSEQYF	TGTGCCAGCAGCGTTGGGACAGGGGTACTGTCCGAGCAGTACTTC	TRBD1	15	TRBV9	TRBJ2-7
CASSYTDRGQGYTF	TGTGCCAGCAGTTACACGGACAGGGGGCAAGGCTACACCTTC	TRBD1	14	TRBV6-5	TRBJ1-2
CASSSDAGPTWGDTQYF	TGTGCCAGCAGCTCCGATGCGGGACCAACGTGGGGGGATACGCAGTATTTT	.	17	TRBV7-2	TRBJ2-3